This is a list of T cell receptor beta chains from one sample in a study of blood T cells in healthy people across ages. TCRdb called the 5' RACE reads again in MiXCR, with one record for every CDR3 protein. The sample shows around 1.7 million distinct CDR3 sequences, 28% of them seen only once. Sequencing was carried out using blood. Receptor source: a woman aged 25 to 39 in good health. The CDR3 runs from the conserved cysteine through the conserved F or W. Fields, in order: D gene, J gene, V gene, clone size, CDR3 DNA, CDR3 protein. The D gene is left open where the match is weak. Rows give clone size only sometimes, using once, few, many, or a class for an expanded clone.

d_call: -
j_call: TRBJ2-5
v_call: TRBV7-7
clone_size: -
cdr3_nt: TGTGCCAGCAGCTTAGCGCCGGGACGGAACCAAGAGACCCCGTACTTC
cdr3_aa: CASSLAPGRNQETPYF

d_call: TRBD1
j_call: TRBJ1-2
v_call: TRBV29-1
clone_size: -
cdr3_nt: TGCAGCGCCCCGGCAGGGGGGGACGGGGCCTATGGCTACACCTTC
cdr3_aa: CSAPAGGDGAYGYTF

d_call: TRBD2
j_call: TRBJ2-5
v_call: TRBV29-1
clone_size: many
cdr3_nt: TGCAGCGTTCAACGGGGGGTACAAGAGACCCAGTACTTC
cdr3_aa: CSVQRGVQETQYF

d_call: TRBD2
j_call: TRBJ2-1
v_call: TRBV20-1
clone_size: few
cdr3_nt: TGCAGTGCTAGCGGGGGGGAAGCCGGCCCTCTGAGCGAGCAGTTCTTC
cdr3_aa: CSASGGEAGPLSEQFF

d_call: -
j_call: TRBJ2-3
v_call: TRBV10-3
clone_size: -
cdr3_nt: TGTACCATCAGTGACCAACGGGGGTTCACAGATACGCAGTATTTT
cdr3_aa: CTISDQRGFTDTQYF

d_call: -
j_call: TRBJ2-5
v_call: TRBV20-1
clone_size: few
cdr3_nt: TGCAGTGCTAGAGAAGGGCGCGGGGGCCGACAAGAGACCCAGTACTTC
cdr3_aa: CSAREGRGGRQETQYF

d_call: -
j_call: TRBJ2-5
v_call: TRBV20-1
clone_size: many
cdr3_nt: TGCAGTGCTAGAGATCACAGGCGAGCCAAAGAGACCCAGTACTTC
cdr3_aa: CSARDHRRAKETQYF

d_call: TRBD2
j_call: TRBJ2-3
v_call: TRBV10-2
clone_size: many
cdr3_nt: TGCGCCAGCAGAGCAACTTTCGGGGGGGATACAGATACGCAGTATTTT
cdr3_aa: CASRATFGGDTDTQYF

d_call: -
j_call: TRBJ2-1
v_call: TRBV4-3
clone_size: -
cdr3_nt: TGCGCCAGCAGCCAAGAGGAGGGTTTGGAGCAGTTCTTC
cdr3_aa: CASSQEEGLEQFF

d_call: TRBD1
j_call: TRBJ2-7
v_call: TRBV28
clone_size: many
cdr3_nt: TGTGCCAGCAGCTTATCTGGGACAGGGTTAACACACGAGCAGTACTTC
cdr3_aa: CASSLSGTGLTHEQYF

d_call: -
j_call: TRBJ2-1
v_call: TRBV9
clone_size: -
cdr3_nt: TGTGCCAGCGCGAGCGGAAGCTCCTACAATGAGCAGTTCTTC
cdr3_aa: CASASGSSYNEQFF

d_call: -
j_call: TRBJ2-5
v_call: TRBV2
clone_size: -
cdr3_nt: TGTGCCAGCAAGGCTACTCAAGAGACCCGGTACTTC
cdr3_aa: CASKATQETRYF

d_call: TRBD2
j_call: TRBJ2-5
v_call: TRBV20-1
clone_size: many
cdr3_nt: TGCAGTGCGCGTACTAGCGTCGCACAAGAGACCCAGTACTTC
cdr3_aa: CSARTSVAQETQYF

d_call: -
j_call: TRBJ1-1
v_call: TRBV10-3
clone_size: -
cdr3_nt: TGTGCCATCAGTGTAGGGGGGCCGAACACTGAAGCTTTCTTT
cdr3_aa: CAISVGGPNTEAFF

d_call: -
j_call: TRBJ1-1
v_call: TRBV29-1
clone_size: many
cdr3_nt: TGCAGCGTTGTTATATGGGGCTCTAACACTGAAGCTTTCTTT
cdr3_aa: CSVVIWGSNTEAFF

d_call: TRBD2
j_call: TRBJ2-3
v_call: TRBV20-1
clone_size: few
cdr3_nt: TGCAGTGCTAGTGGTCTAGCGGGATTTGGGGCAGATACGCAGTATTTT
cdr3_aa: CSASGLAGFGADTQYF

d_call: -
j_call: TRBJ2-7
v_call: TRBV20-1
clone_size: few
cdr3_nt: TGCAGTGCTCCGTTGATAGGTCCAACACGGGGCTACGAGCAGTACTTC
cdr3_aa: CSAPLIGPTRGYEQYF

d_call: -
j_call: TRBJ1-1
v_call: TRBV3-1
clone_size: -
cdr3_nt: TGTGCCAGCAGCCAAGAGGAGGGGAACACTGAAGCTTTCTTT
cdr3_aa: CASSQEEGNTEAFF

d_call: -
j_call: TRBJ2-5
v_call: TRBV20-1
clone_size: many
cdr3_nt: TGCAGTGCTAGGAGGGGGGATTCGGAGACCCAGTACTTC
cdr3_aa: CSARRGDSETQYF

d_call: -
j_call: TRBJ1-2
v_call: TRBV24-1
clone_size: -
cdr3_nt: TGTGCCACCAGTGATTTGGGGGATTTCTACACCTTC
cdr3_aa: CATSDLGDFYTF

d_call: -
j_call: TRBJ2-3
v_call: TRBV24-1
clone_size: few
cdr3_nt: TGTGCCACCAAGGAGGAGGTCACAGATACGCAGTATTTT
cdr3_aa: CATKEEVTDTQYF

d_call: -
j_call: TRBJ2-7
v_call: TRBV4-2
clone_size: -
cdr3_nt: TGTGCCAGCAGCCAAGACCGGTCTGGGGGCTACGAGCAGTACTTC
cdr3_aa: CASSQDRSGGYEQYF

d_call: -
j_call: TRBJ2-1
v_call: TRBV20-1
clone_size: once
cdr3_nt: TGCAGCCCCCCAGCGGGTGAATTTAATGAGCAGTTCTTC
cdr3_aa: CSPPAGEFNEQFF

d_call: TRBD2
j_call: TRBJ2-1
v_call: TRBV29-1
clone_size: many
cdr3_nt: TGCAGCGTTGCTCGGGGGGGCTGGAATGAGCAGTTCTTC
cdr3_aa: CSVARGGWNEQFF

d_call: -
j_call: TRBJ2-1
v_call: TRBV7-9
clone_size: -
cdr3_nt: TGTACCAGCAGCGGAGGGGGGTCGTATTTGGAGTTCTTC
cdr3_aa: CTSSGGGSYLEFF

d_call: TRBD2
j_call: TRBJ2-5
v_call: TRBV4-3
clone_size: -
cdr3_nt: TGCGCCAGCAGCCAAGGAGGGACTAGCGCATACAGTGAGCAGTACTTC
cdr3_aa: CASSQGGTSAYSEQYF

d_call: TRBD2
j_call: TRBJ2-3
v_call: TRBV20-1
clone_size: -
cdr3_nt: TGCAGTGCTAGACAAAAGGATAGCGGGTTCACAGATACGCAGTATTTT
cdr3_aa: CSARQKDSGFTDTQYF

d_call: TRBD1
j_call: TRBJ2-1
v_call: TRBV20-1
clone_size: many
cdr3_nt: TGCAGTGCTAGCGGCGAGACAGGGGCCCTATACAATGAGCAGTTCTTC
cdr3_aa: CSASGETGALYNEQFF

d_call: -
j_call: TRBJ2-7
v_call: TRBV6-6
clone_size: few
cdr3_nt: TGTGCCAGCGGTCCAGGTTCTAGTTACGAGCAGTACTTC
cdr3_aa: CASGPGSSYEQYF

d_call: -
j_call: TRBJ2-3
v_call: TRBV28
clone_size: few
cdr3_nt: TGTGCCAGCACCCTTGGTATCGGGGACACAGATACGCAGTATTTT
cdr3_aa: CASTLGIGDTDTQYF

d_call: -
j_call: TRBJ2-1
v_call: TRBV24-1
clone_size: -
cdr3_nt: TGTGCCACCAGTGAATCAGGGCTTTCCAATGAGCAGTTCTTC
cdr3_aa: CATSESGLSNEQFF

d_call: -
j_call: TRBJ2-1
v_call: TRBV15
clone_size: many
cdr3_nt: TGTGCCACCAGCAGCCCTCACACGGTCGATGAGCAGTTCTTC
cdr3_aa: CATSSPHTVDEQFF

d_call: -
j_call: TRBJ1-2
v_call: TRBV29-1
clone_size: -
cdr3_nt: TGCAGCGCCCCACGGGGGGGTGGCTACACCTTC
cdr3_aa: CSAPRGGGYTF

d_call: TRBD1
j_call: TRBJ2-6
v_call: TRBV19
clone_size: -
cdr3_nt: TGTGCCAGTAGTATTAACAGGGGCTCTGGGGTCAACGTCCTGACTTTT
cdr3_aa: CASSINRGSGVNVLTF

d_call: -
j_call: TRBJ2-5
v_call: TRBV3-1
clone_size: -
cdr3_nt: TGTGCCAGCAGCCAAGATAGTACCTCAAGAGAGACCCAGTACTTC
cdr3_aa: CASSQDSTSRETQYF

d_call: TRBD1
j_call: TRBJ2-2
v_call: TRBV11-2
clone_size: -
cdr3_nt: TGTGCCAGCAGCTTAGTGGACAGGGGGCAGGCCGGGGAGCTGTTTTTT
cdr3_aa: CASSLVDRGQAGELFF